The rows below give T cell receptor beta chains drawn from one sample of a study of blood T cells in healthy people across ages. TCRdb passed the 5' RACE reads through MiXCR, listing each CDR3 protein once. The sample lists roughly 1,700,000 distinct CDR3 sequences, under 30% occurring once. Sequencing was carried out using blood. The receptors derive from a woman aged 25 to 39 in good health. The CDR3 runs from the conserved cysteine through the conserved F or W. Size values are once, few and many counts, or a class for expanded clones, and some rows have none.

TRBV7-2	14	-	CASSSRSTGNTIYF
TRBV20-1	13	-	CSARERAKNIQYF
TRBV28	13	-	CASSLQQIYEQYF
TRBV5-1	13	many	CASSLRGNNEQFF
TRBV20-1	15	many	CSARDPSGSRREQYF
TRBV9	13	few	CASSVAAGAEAFF
TRBV6-5	14	many	CASSYGGPNEKLFF
TRBV28	12	-	CASSSGDREAFF
TRBV7-2	13	few	CASSLRHHQPQHF
TRBV5-1	14	-	CASSSDGINEKLFF
TRBV24-1	15	many	CATSDSAEDTDTQYF
TRBV28	16	few	CASSLRGQGPGDGYTF
TRBV6-5	13	few	CASRPQGEETQYF
TRBV12-3/TRBV12-4	14	-	CASRAVDGNQPQHF